Sequencing of this T cell receptor (beta chain) was carried out in a study of chemoradiotherapy in HPV16-positive cancers. Profiling relied on immunoSEQ multiplex PCR, and the TCRdb table lists in-frame clones only, not all of them. Of 1,500 to 2,000 clones in the sample, about four fifths were seen once. The CDR3 length is 12 residues. Trimming stripped 4 bases from V and 3 bases from J, with 4 bases between. Germline V gives CDR1 SNHLY, CDR2 FYNNEI. This clone appeared a few times. The same CDR3 is also encoded by other DNA sequences in this sample. V and J are TRBV2 and TRBJ1-5, with D unresolved. The origin of this receptor is a human donor with HPV-associated anogenital cancer. The sequenced sample was tumor tissue, obtained from a patient who underwent chemoradiotherapy. CDR3: CASSGNNQPQHF. The CDR3 nucleotides are TGTGCCAGCAGTGGTAACAATCAGCCCCAGCATTTT. The full variable domain, with the rest looked up from reference TRBV2 and TRBJ1-5, is EPEVTQTPSHQVTQMGQEVILRCVPISNHLYFYWYRQILGQKVEFLVSFYNNEISEKSEIFDDQFSVERPDGSNFTLKIRSTKLEDSAMYFCASSGNNQPQHFGDGTRLSIL.